The 18 T cell receptor beta chains given below trace back to one sample, sequenced in a study of identical twins. One entry per CDR3 protein results from TCRdb running MiXCR on the 5' RACE reads. This sample has roughly 350,000 distinct CDR3 sequences, with around 12% found just once. This sample also belongs to another study, concerning yellow fever vaccine responses in identical twins.

Sequenced sample: CD8+ T cells sorted from blood. Every receptor here comes from a young woman in good health.

This clonotype was observed a few times. The V gene is TRBV7-9, the J gene TRBJ2-5, with a tentative D call TRBD1 (6 bases). The CDR3 covers 16 residues. The germline CDR1 and CDR2 sequences are SEHNR and FQNEAQ (reference sequence). The V end was cut by 5 bases, the J end by 0 bases, with 16 bases between. The CDR3 loop reads CASSPRTYRDQETQYF. In DNA form, the CDR3 reads TGTGCCAGCAGCCCCCGGACCTACAGGGACCAAGAGACCCAGTACTTC.

The genes are TRBV9 and TRBJ2-5; D unclear. Trimming removed 0 bases from V and 5 bases from J, with 17 bases in between. The CDR3 runs 16 residues. Germline CDR1 and CDR2: SGDLS and YYNGEE. This chain's CDR3 is CASSVVPDPTMETQYF. CDR3 nucleotides: TGTGCCAGCAGCGTAGTTCCAGACCCGACCATGGAGACCCAGTACTTC.

At least ten counts were recorded for this clonotype. No DNA is shown, since the ends of the CDR3 on it are uncertain; the CDR3 is the one TCRdb lists. V gene TRBV6-9 combines with J gene TRBJ2-3; TRBD1, the D gene given by the table, was not confirmed from the DNA. Germline assignment: CDR1 MNHGY and CDR2 SVAAGI. A total of 23 residues make up the CDR3, ends included. CDR3: CASSSSTGKEGARFSASTDTQYF.

In this sample, this clonotype turned up a few times. The chain combines TRBV12-3 or TRBV12-4 with TRBJ2-7; no definite D call. V was shortened by 4 bases and J by 4 bases, with 8 bases between the two germline ends. The CDR3 extends over 12 amino acids. The DNA of the CDR3 is TGTGCCAGCAGTTCTTCCTATTACGAGCAGTACTTC. As protein: CASSSSYYEQYF.

This clonotype was counted a single time. This chain links TRBV20-1 with TRBJ2-5; TRBD2 aligns across 16 bases. Germline V gene sequence: CDR1 DFQATT, CDR2 SNEGSKA (reference sequence). V dropped 1 base and J dropped 4; count of bases not matched to a gene: 15. This CDR3 has 20 residues. CDR3 nucleotide sequence: TGCAGTGCTAGAGTGGGCTCACCGGGACTAGCGGGGGGGCCCGGAGAGACCCAGTACTTC. Translated: CSARVGSPGLAGGPGETQYF.

This clonotype has just a few counts. The V call is TRBV4-1, the J call TRBJ2-7; D is unclear. CDR1 and CDR2 (germline): MGHRA, YSYEKL. Trimming shortened V by 3 bases and J by 4 bases, and 7 bases separated the two germline ends. The CDR3 extends over 12 amino acids. The CDR3 protein is CASSHDGYEQYF. The CDR3 coding sequence is TGCGCCAGCAGCCACGACGGGTACGAGCAGTACTTC.

This clonotype was seen many times. This CDR3 is CIPRLAGGGQQETQYF. CDR3 DNA sequence: TGCATCCCTAGACTAGCGGGGGGGGGACAGCAAGAGACCCAGTACTTC. The gene calls are TRBV20-1 and TRBJ2-5; 14 positions agree with TRBD2. The CDR3 runs 16 residues. CDR1 is DFQATT and CDR2 is SNEGSKA in the germline V gene (reference sequence).

The chain combines TRBV4-1 with TRBJ2-3; 9 nucleotides align to TRBD1. The germline V gene has CDR1 MGHRA and CDR2 YSYEKL. J gave up 5 bases and V 4 bases, and 4 bases lay outside the gene matches. This CDR3 has 14 amino acids. DNA of the CDR3: TGCGCCAGCAGCCCGAGGACAGGGGAAGATACGCAGTATTTT. Translating gives CASSPRTGEDTQYF.

The chain combines TRBV2 with TRBJ2-5; a possible D gene is TRBD2 (6 bases). Trimming cost V 4 bases and J 5 bases, with 17 bases left between them. The CDR3 is 15 residues long. Germline V lookup: CDR1 SNHLY, CDR2 FYNNEI. Here the CDR3 DNA reads TGTGCCAGCAGTGGAAGACCTACGAGCGGGGAGACCCAGTACTTC. Amino acids: CASSGRPTSGETQYF.

The rearrangement links TRBV6-5 to TRBJ1-4, with D maybe TRBD1 (5 bases). This CDR3 contains 12 residues. Germline V gene data show CDR1 as MNHEY and CDR2 as SVGAGI. Trimming took off 8 bases at V and 7 bases at J, with 11 bases between the two ends. The CDR3 nucleotides read TGTGCCAGCGGAGGGACGAGTGAAAAACTGTTTTTT. This codes for CASGGTSEKLFF.

This clonotype was detected ten times or more. The chain joins TRBV12-3 or TRBV12-4 to TRBJ1-2, with 12 bases aligning to TRBD1. The CDR3 loop spans 13 amino acids. V was clipped by 6 bases and J by 8 bases; unmatched bases: 4. CDR3 region: CASSRDRGPGYTF. The CDR3, as DNA: TGTGCCAGCAGCCGGGACAGGGGGCCAGGCTACACCTTC.

This chain joins TRBV2 and TRBJ1-1; D unclear. The CDR3 has 14 amino acids. The V and J ends lost 1 base and 2 bases respectively, with 8 bases between them. Germline CDR1 reads SNHLY; CDR2 reads FYNNEI. The CDR3 sequence: CASSEDGSNTEAFF. CDR3 nucleotides: TGTGCCAGCAGTGAAGATGGGAGCAACACTGAAGCTTTCTTT.

The genes are TRBV27 and TRBJ2-2, with D unclear. The CDR3 consists of 15 residues. Per the germline V gene, CDR1 is MNHEY and CDR2 is SMNVEV (reference sequence). Deletions cut 8 bases from V and 0 bases from J, with 13 bases between. The CDR3 DNA is TGTGCCAGCGCCATCTTTGGGGCGAACACCGGGGAGCTGTTTTTT. Encoded protein: CASAIFGANTGELFF.

At least ten counts were recorded for this clonotype. CDR3 sequence: CASSQSPGYKETQYF. Here the CDR3 DNA reads TGCGCCAGCAGCCAGTCTCCCGGGTACAAAGAGACCCAGTACTTC. The chain employs TRBV4-1 and TRBJ2-5; D uncertain. V was clipped by 3 bases and J by 3 bases, with 14 bases between them. The CDR3 sequence is 15 residues long. Per germline, CDR1 MGHRA and CDR2 YSYEKL.

In its sample, this clonotype was seen a few times. This chain uses TRBV20-1 with TRBJ2-1; maybe TRBD2 (7 bases). Germline assignment: CDR1 DFQATT and CDR2 SNEGSKA (reference sequence). CDR3 length equals 14 residues. V lost 0 bases and J lost 9, with 15 bases in between. The CDR3, as DNA: TGCAGTGCTAGAGACCGACGGGGGGCCCCTGAGCAGTTCTTC. As protein: CSARDRRGAPEQFF.

This clonotype has a handful of counts. This sequence joins TRBV27 and TRBJ2-1, with a tentative D call TRBD1 (6 bases). There are 14 residues in the CDR3. V lost 4 bases, J lost 7 bases, and 14 bases lay in between. Germline lookup yields CDR1 MNHEY and CDR2 SMNVEV (reference sequence). The CDR3 protein is CASSSYRELNEQFF. The CDR3 region has the DNA TGTGCCAGCAGTTCCTACAGGGAACTGAATGAGCAGTTCTTC.

This clonotype was recorded a few times. This chain joins TRBV29-1 and TRBJ1-2, with D possibly being TRBD1 (5 bases). In germline, CDR1 is SQVTM, CDR2 ANQGSEA. The CDR3 runs to 14 residues. Here the CDR3 DNA reads TGCAGGCAGGCCTCCGGGGGAATGTGCTATGGCTACACCTTC. Translating gives CRQASGGMCYGYTF.

This clonotype was recorded a few times. This chain links TRBV4-1 with TRBJ2-7; D unresolved. The V end was cut by 4 bases, the J end by 6 bases, with 13 bases between. CDR3 length: 13 amino acids. Germline V CDR1 and CDR2: MGHRA, YSYEKL. The CDR3 DNA reads TGCGCCAGCAGCCCCATCGTTAGAGGCGAGCAGTACGTC. Its protein is CASSPIVRGEQYV.